This T cell receptor (beta chain) is drawn from a study of cytomegalovirus exposure and HLA in healthy donors. Regarding the study as a whole: Both high specificity and high sensitivity reportedly marked the classifier's diagnosis of cytomegalovirus status. It was found in a later analysis that first-cohort TCR clusters tended to co-occur in the 120 validation repertoires.

CDR3 length: 15 amino acids. V lost 2 bases and J 0 bases, leaving 11 bases between the germline ends. CDR1 is SGHTA and CDR2 is FQGNSA in the germline V gene. For this clone: Its antigen is currently unknown.

Here immunoSEQ multiplex PCR was the method, and the copy in TCRdb shows in-frame clones only, minus some. The repertoire consists of about 130,000 clones, with around nine tenths occurring once and the leading ten covering 3% to 4%. The TCR sequence derives from a man aged 25 to 40 in good health and CMV-seronegative. The sample comprised PBMCs. The chain is built from TRBV7-2 and TRBJ2-7; D possibly corresponds to TRBD1 (6 bases). The CDR3 DNA reads TGTGCCAGCAGCTTATGGGACACGAGCTCCTACGAGCAGTACTTC. This codes for CASSLWDTSSYEQYF.